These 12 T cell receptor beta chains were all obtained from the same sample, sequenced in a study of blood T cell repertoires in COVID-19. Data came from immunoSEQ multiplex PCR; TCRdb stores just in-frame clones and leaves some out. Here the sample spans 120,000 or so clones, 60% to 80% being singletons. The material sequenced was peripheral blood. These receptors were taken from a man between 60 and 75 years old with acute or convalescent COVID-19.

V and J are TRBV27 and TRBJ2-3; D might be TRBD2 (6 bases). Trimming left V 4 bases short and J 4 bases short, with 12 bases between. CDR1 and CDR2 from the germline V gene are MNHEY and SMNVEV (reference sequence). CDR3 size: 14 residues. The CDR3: CASSWGVGADTQYF. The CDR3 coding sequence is TGTGCCAGCAGTTGGGGGGTTGGGGCAGATACGCAGTATTTT.

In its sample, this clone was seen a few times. CDR3 in amino acids: CASSLGLGRSVYNEQFF. CDR3 sequence (DNA): TGTGCCAGCAGCTTAGGTCTCGGTCGGAGTGTTTACAATGAGCAGTTCTTC. The chain employs TRBV7-8 and TRBJ2-1, with D unresolved. The CDR3 contains 17 residues. Germline values: CDR1 SGHVS, CDR2 FQNEAQ. Trimming removed 1 base from V and 4 bases from J, with 17 bases in between.

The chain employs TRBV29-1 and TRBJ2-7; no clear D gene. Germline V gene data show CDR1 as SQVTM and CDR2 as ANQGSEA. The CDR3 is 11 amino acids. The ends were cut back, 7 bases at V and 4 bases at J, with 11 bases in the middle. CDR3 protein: CSAQTDYEQYF. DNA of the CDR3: TGCAGCGCCCAGACTGATTACGAGCAGTACTTC.

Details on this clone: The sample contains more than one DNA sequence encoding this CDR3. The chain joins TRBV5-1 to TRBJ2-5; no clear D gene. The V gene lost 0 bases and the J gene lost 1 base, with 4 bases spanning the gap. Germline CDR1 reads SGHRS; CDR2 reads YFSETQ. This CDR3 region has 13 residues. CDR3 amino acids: CASSLGVQETQYF. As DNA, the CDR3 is TGCGCCAGCAGCTTGGGAGTCCAAGAGACCCAGTACTTC.

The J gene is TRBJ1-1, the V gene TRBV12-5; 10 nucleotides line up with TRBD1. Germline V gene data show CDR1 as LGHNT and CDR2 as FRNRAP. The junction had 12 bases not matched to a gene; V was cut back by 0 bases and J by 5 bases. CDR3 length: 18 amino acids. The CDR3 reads CASGLVNLGQGPRTEAFF. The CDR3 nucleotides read TGTGCTAGTGGTTTGGTGAATTTGGGACAGGGGCCCAGGACTGAAGCTTTCTTT.

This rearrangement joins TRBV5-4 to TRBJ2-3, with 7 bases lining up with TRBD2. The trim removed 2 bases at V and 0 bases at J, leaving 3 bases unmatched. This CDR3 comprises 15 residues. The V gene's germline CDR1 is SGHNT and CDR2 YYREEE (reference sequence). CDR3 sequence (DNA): TGTGCCAGCAGCTTCGGGGGGAAAAGCACAGATACGCAGTATTTT. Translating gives CASSFGGKSTDTQYF.

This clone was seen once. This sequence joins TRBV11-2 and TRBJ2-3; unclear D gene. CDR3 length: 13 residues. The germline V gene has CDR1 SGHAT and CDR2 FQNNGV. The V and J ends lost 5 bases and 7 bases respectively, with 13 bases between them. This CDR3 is CASSQRLLHTQYF. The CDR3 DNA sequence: TGTGCCAGCAGCCAGCGTCTCCTCCATACGCAGTATTTT.

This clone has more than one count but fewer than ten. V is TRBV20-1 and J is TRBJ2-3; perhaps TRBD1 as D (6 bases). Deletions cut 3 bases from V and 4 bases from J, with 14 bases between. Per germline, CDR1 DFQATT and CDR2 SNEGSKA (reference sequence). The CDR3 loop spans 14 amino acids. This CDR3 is CSASLEQGADTQYF. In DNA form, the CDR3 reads TGCAGTGCTAGTTTAGAACAGGGTGCAGATACGCAGTATTTT.

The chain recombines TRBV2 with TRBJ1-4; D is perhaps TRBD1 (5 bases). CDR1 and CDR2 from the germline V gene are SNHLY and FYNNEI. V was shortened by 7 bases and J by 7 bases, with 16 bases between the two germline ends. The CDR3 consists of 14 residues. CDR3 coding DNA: TGTGCCAGCAAAACAGAAGGGGCGATTGAAAAACTGTTTTTT. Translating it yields CASKTEGAIEKLFF.

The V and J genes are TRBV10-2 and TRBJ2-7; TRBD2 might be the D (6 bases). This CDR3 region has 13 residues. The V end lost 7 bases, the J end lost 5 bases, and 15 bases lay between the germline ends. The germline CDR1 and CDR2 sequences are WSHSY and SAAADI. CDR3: CASTQTGSNEQYF. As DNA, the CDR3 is TGCGCCAGCACTCAGACCGGGAGCAACGAGCAGTACTTC.

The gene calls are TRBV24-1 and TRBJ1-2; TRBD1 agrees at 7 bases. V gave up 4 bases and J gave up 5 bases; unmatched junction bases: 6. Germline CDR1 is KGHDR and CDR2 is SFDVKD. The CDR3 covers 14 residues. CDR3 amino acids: CATSDRQGWYGYTF. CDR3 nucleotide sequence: TGTGCCACCAGTGACCGACAGGGTTGGTATGGCTACACCTTC.

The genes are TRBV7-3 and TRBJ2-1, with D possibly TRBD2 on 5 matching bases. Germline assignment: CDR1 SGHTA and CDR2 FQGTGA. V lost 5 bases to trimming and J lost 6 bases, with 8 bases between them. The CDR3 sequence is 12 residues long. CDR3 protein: CASSPDFNEQFF. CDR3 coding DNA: TGTGCCAGCAGCCCGGACTTCAATGAGCAGTTCTTC.